Listed below are T cell receptor beta chains from one sample, sequenced in a study of T-cell memory formation after mild COVID-19. TCRdb recomputed calls from the 5' RACE reads with MiXCR, one row per CDR3 protein. The sample shows over 400,000 distinct CDR3 sequences, roughly a quarter of them seen only once. Sequencing was performed on PBMCs or a T cell subset sorted from them (not recorded which). The source is an adult woman who had mild COVID-19 (a few samples of this study predate the infection). Cell type and time point are not known. Both conserved end residues are part of each CDR3. A D gene is named only where the DNA matches it firmly. Size is omitted from some rows. Given values are once, few, many or a class for expanded clones.

d_call	clone_size	v_call	j_call	cdr3_aa	cdr3_nt
TRBD2	.	TRBV6-2/TRBV6-3	TRBJ2-1	CASRTGLAAHSYNEQFF	TGTGCCAGCAGGACGGGACTAGCGGCCCACTCCTACAATGAGCAGTTCTTC
.	many	TRBV12-3/TRBV12-4	TRBJ1-5	CASARSGDTQPQHF	TGTGCCAGCGCTCGATCCGGGGATACTCAGCCCCAGCATTTT
.	few	TRBV7-8	TRBJ2-1	CASSFYESYNEQFF	TGTGCCAGCAGCTTTTATGAGTCCTACAATGAGCAGTTCTTC
TRBD2	.	TRBV11-2	TRBJ2-1	CASSLRTSGYVF	TGTGCCAGCAGCTTGAGGACTAGCGGGTACGTCTTC
.	.	TRBV12-3/TRBV12-4	TRBJ2-3	CASSYNTDTQYF	TGTGCCAGCAGTTATAACACAGATACGCAGTATTTT
TRBD1	.	TRBV18	TRBJ2-7	CASSPTADRVRVF	TGTGCCAGCTCACCAACAGCGGACAGGGTTCGAGTCTTC
TRBD2	.	TRBV28	TRBJ2-6	CASSDLQGLDGANVLTF	TGTGCCAGCAGCGATCTCCAGGGACTAGACGGGGCCAACGTCCTGACTTTC
TRBD2	.	TRBV7-2	TRBJ2-7	CASSSVAGNYEQYF	TGTGCCAGCAGCTCAGTAGCGGGAAACTACGAGCAGTACTTC
.	few	TRBV15	TRBJ2-1	CATSRVDGHSYNEQFF	TGTGCCACCAGCAGAGTTGACGGGCACTCCTACAATGAGCAGTTCTTC
.	few	TRBV7-9	TRBJ1-5	CASSLGTLSNQPQHF	TGTGCCAGCAGCCTGGGGACACTTAGCAATCAGCCCCAGCATTTT
TRBD1	few	TRBV6-5	TRBJ2-6	CASRTTGGSGANVLTF	TGTGCCAGCAGAACCACAGGGGGCTCTGGGGCCAACGTCCTGACTTTC
.	.	TRBV7-9	TRBJ1-1	CASSRRKGGTEAFF	TGTGCCAGCAGCCGGCGGAAGGGAGGTACTGAAGCTTTCTTT
TRBD2	.	TRBV3-1	TRBJ2-5	CASTTSGGSQYF	TGTGCCAGCACGACTAGCGGGGGATCCCAGTACTTC
.	.	TRBV20-1	TRBJ1-3	CSAGQSSGNTIYF	TGCAGTGCCGGTCAGAGCTCTGGAAACACCATATATTTT
.	.	TRBV5-1	TRBJ2-5	CASSSHTGREETQYF	TGCGCCAGCAGCTCGCACACAGGGAGGGAGGAGACCCAGTACTTC
TRBD1	.	TRBV25-1	TRBJ2-3	CASSESGGITDTQYF	TGTGCCAGCAGTGAATCAGGGGGCATCACAGATACGCAGTATTTT
.	.	TRBV7-9	TRBJ1-4	CASSGEGDNEKLFF	TGTGCCAGCAGCGGTGAAGGAGATAATGAAAAACTGTTTTTT
.	few	TRBV7-2	TRBJ2-7	CASSLGFRGGYEQYF	TGTGCCAGCAGCTTAGGTTTCAGGGGTGGCTACGAGCAGTACTTC
TRBD1	few	TRBV12-3/TRBV12-4	TRBJ2-7	CASSLAGTGIYF	TGTGCCAGCAGTCTTGCCGGGACAGGGATTTACTTC
.	.	TRBV6-1	TRBJ1-1	CASDTEAFF	TGTGCCAGCGACACTGAAGCTTTCTTT
.	.	TRBV18	TRBJ2-7	CASSPASSYEQYF	TGTGCCAGCTCCCCAGCGAGCTCCTACGAGCAGTACTTC
.	few	TRBV24-1	TRBJ2-7	CATSDQGGDFGEQYF	TGTGCCACCAGTGACCAGGGGGGGGACTTTGGGGAGCAGTACTTC
.	many	TRBV6-6	TRBJ2-7	CASTETDGSYEQYF	TGTGCCAGCACGGAGACAGACGGCTCCTACGAGCAGTACTTC
.	.	TRBV9	TRBJ1-2	CASSVDASNYGYTF	TGTGCCAGCAGCGTGGACGCTTCTAACTATGGCTACACCTTC
TRBD2	.	TRBV7-9	TRBJ2-1	CASSLAGGLVVGNEQFF	TGTGCCAGCAGCTTAGCAGGGGGACTAGTAGTTGGGAATGAGCAGTTCTTC
.	.	TRBV28	TRBJ2-1	CASSLRGQSSYNEQFF	TGTGCCAGCAGTTTACGCGGACAGTCTTCCTACAATGAGCAGTTCTTC
TRBD2	.	TRBV7-2	TRBJ2-7	CASSVLAPLAGRTYEQYF	TGTGCCAGCAGCGTCTTGGCCCCACTAGCGGGAAGAACATACGAGCAGTACTTC
.	.	TRBV11-2	TRBJ2-7	CASSLPSTGLREQYF	TGTGCCAGCAGCTTGCCGTCCACAGGGCTCCGCGAGCAGTACTTC
.	once	TRBV3-1	TRBJ1-2	CASRLRGAVFGYTF	TGTGCCAGCAGACTACGGGGCGCGGTGTTTGGCTACACCTTC
TRBD1	many	TRBV6-5	TRBJ2-7	CASNGQTGTGRGEYF	TGTGCCAGCAACGGGCAAACCGGGACAGGGAGAGGAGAGTACTTC
.	few	TRBV15	TRBJ2-4	CATPLGGKNIQYF	TGTGCCACCCCTCTTGGTGGCAAAAACATTCAGTACTTC
TRBD1	.	TRBV6-1	TRBJ1-2	CASSEYDRAPYGYTF	TGTGCCAGCAGTGAATACGACAGGGCGCCCTATGGCTACACCTTC
TRBD1	.	TRBV9	TRBJ2-3	CASSYLPGQGTDTQYF	TGTGCCAGCAGCTACCTCCCGGGACAGGGTACAGATACGCAGTATTTT
.	few	TRBV6-5	TRBJ1-1	CASSYHPTGKDEAFF	TGTGCCAGCAGTTACCATCCAACAGGGAAAGATGAAGCTTTCTTT
.	.	TRBV29-1	TRBJ2-7	CSVVSESYEQYF	TGCAGCGTTGTGTCCGAATCCTACGAGCAGTACTTC
.	few	TRBV3-2	TRBJ2-2	CASNGRLGNTGELFF	TGTGCCAGCAACGGGCGGCTAGGAAACACCGGGGAGCTGTTTTTT
TRBD1	.	TRBV27	TRBJ2-5	CASSPQGAGQETQYF	TGTGCCAGCAGCCCACAGGGGGCGGGGCAAGAGACCCAGTACTTC
TRBD1	few	TRBV9	TRBJ2-5	CASSTGTGVETQYF	TGTGCCAGCAGCACCGGGACAGGGGTGGAGACCCAGTACTTC
.	once	TRBV5-1	TRBJ1-1	CASSLGRGEAFF	TGCGCCAGCAGCCTGGGGCGGGGAGAAGCTTTCTTT
.	few	TRBV7-6	TRBJ2-3	CASSRKPNQLTDTQYF	TGTGCCAGCAGCCGCAAACCTAACCAACTCACAGATACGCAGTATTTT
.	.	TRBV4-3	TRBJ2-1	CASSQVTGHLYNEQFF	TGCGCCAGCAGCCAAGTAACAGGGCACCTATACAATGAGCAGTTCTTC
TRBD1	few	TRBV10-3	TRBJ2-3	CAITRTGTADTQYF	TGTGCCATCACTAGGACAGGAACAGCAGATACGCAGTATTTT
.	.	TRBV24-1	TRBJ2-6	CATSQRKSGANVLTF	TGTGCCACCAGCCAAAGGAAGTCTGGGGCCAACGTCCTGACTTTC
.	few	TRBV5-6	TRBJ2-2	CASSLGPGKHVTGELFF	TGTGCCAGCAGCTTGGGTCCAGGGAAGCACGTCACCGGGGAGCTGTTTTTT
.	many	TRBV5-1	TRBJ2-3	CASSLDADTQYF	TGCGCCAGCAGCTTGGACGCAGATACGCAGTATTTT
.	.	TRBV5-1	TRBJ2-7	CASSLGTLVEQYF	TGCGCCAGCAGCTTGGGGACTCTCGTGGAGCAGTACTTC
.	few	TRBV7-6	TRBJ2-5	CASSLEAGQETQYF	TGTGCCAGCAGCTTAGAAGCCGGCCAAGAGACCCAGTACTTC
.	.	TRBV5-6	TRBJ1-2	CASSLRGSDYGYTF	TGTGCCAGCAGCTTGCGGGGGAGCGACTATGGCTACACCTTC
.	few	TRBV29-1	TRBJ2-1	CSVEDEGPLDEQFF	TGCAGCGTTGAAGATGAGGGGCCCCTCGATGAGCAGTTCTTC
TRBD2	.	TRBV7-3	TRBJ2-1	CASSLYPPRLAGGNEQFF	TGTGCCAGCAGCTTATACCCCCCCCGACTAGCGGGAGGCAATGAGCAGTTCTTC
TRBD1	.	TRBV7-6	TRBJ2-7	CASSRGQGGSYEQYF	TGTGCCAGCAGCCGGGGACAGGGAGGATCCTACGAGCAGTACTTC
TRBD1	.	TRBV5-1	TRBJ2-3	CASSADRGHGTQYF	TGCGCCAGCAGCGCGGACAGGGGGCACGGTACGCAGTATTTT
.	few	TRBV5-5	TRBJ2-7	CASRPSTSELYEQYF	TGTGCCAGCAGACCAAGTACTAGTGAACTCTACGAGCAGTACTTC
.	many	TRBV6-1	TRBJ2-5	CASSEKKAVLTGETQYF	TGTGCCAGCAGTGAAAAGAAGGCGGTCCTCACGGGGGAGACCCAGTACTTC
.	.	TRBV23-1	TRBJ2-2	CASSQWDRAAGELFF	TGCGCCAGCAGTCAATGGGACCGAGCGGCCGGGGAGCTGTTTTTT
TRBD2	.	TRBV7-2	TRBJ2-1	CASSLVLASGYNEQFF	TGTGCCAGCAGCTTAGTTTTAGCTAGCGGCTACAATGAGCAGTTCTTC
.	.	TRBV6-5	TRBJ1-6	CASRSGTLSSPLHF	TGTGCCAGCAGAAGTGGGACACTAAGTTCACCCCTCCACTTT
.	few	TRBV7-2	TRBJ1-2	CASSLDKGSYGYTF	TGTGCCAGCAGCTTAGATAAGGGCTCCTATGGCTACACCTTC